A selection of T cell receptor beta chains follows, all from one sample in a study of blood T cell repertoires in COVID-19. Generated by immunoSEQ multiplex PCR, the TCRdb table keeps only in-frame clones and is missing some. The repertoire holds some 250,000 clones, with less than 90% as singletons. Specimen: peripheral blood. Every receptor here comes from a man aged 60 to 75 with acute or convalescent COVID-19. The CDR3 runs from the conserved cysteine through the conserved F or W. Each record gives: V gene, J gene, D gene, CDR3 length, clone size, CDR3 DNA, CDR3 protein. The D gene is left open where the match is weak. Some rows have no size entry. The others give once, few or many, or a class for an expanded clone.

TRBV5-5	TRBJ2-7	TRBD1	14	-	TGTGCCAGCAGCTTGGGTCAGGGGGCCTACGAGCAGTACTTC	CASSLGQGAYEQYF
TRBV27	TRBJ2-7	TRBD2	16	-	TGTGCCAGCAGTTCGACCCGCAGCGGGAAGAGAGACGAGCAGTACTTC	CASSSTRSGKRDEQYF
TRBV29-1	TRBJ2-5	TRBD2	14	-	TGCAGCGCATCGGCTAGCGGGACCCAAGAGACCCAGTACTTC	CSASASGTQETQYF
TRBV14	TRBJ2-7	TRBD2	19	-	TGTGCCAGCAGCCCACTGCCCGGGACTAGCGGGAGTCTCTCCTACGAGCAGTACTTC	CASSPLPGTSGSLSYEQYF
TRBV11-3	TRBJ2-5	TRBD2	15	-	TGTGCCAGCAGCTTGGGACTAGCGGGGGGAGAGACCCAGTACTTC	CASSLGLAGGETQYF
TRBV7-9	TRBJ2-1	TRBD2	17	-	TGTGCCAGCAGCTTCCAACCGGGACTAGCGGTTTACAATGAGCAGTTCTTC	CASSFQPGLAVYNEQFF
TRBV28	TRBJ2-3	TRBD1	17	-	TGTGCCAGCAGGGGGACAGGGGCAGGGTTGAGCACAGATACGCAGTATTTT	CASRGTGAGLSTDTQYF
TRBV3-1/TRBV3-2	TRBJ1-3	-	16	few	TGTGCCAGCAGCCAAGCGGGGGGGGGCCCCAGAAACACCATATATTTT	CASSQAGGGPRNTIYF
TRBV9	TRBJ2-3	-	14	-	TGTGCCAGCAGCGTAGTGGAGGGATTGGATACGCAGTATTTT	CASSVVEGLDTQYF
TRBV11-2	TRBJ1-1	TRBD1	17	-	TGTGCCAGCAGCTCTTCCGGGACAGGGGGAAAGAACACTGAAGCTTTCTTT	CASSSSGTGGKNTEAFF
TRBV29-1	TRBJ1-5	-	14	once	TGCAGCGTCCGGGAGACAGAGGGCAATCAGCCCCAGCATTTT	CSVRETEGNQPQHF
TRBV6-2/TRBV6-3	TRBJ2-7	-	13	-	TGTGCCAGCAGTTACGAACTGGCGGTAAGGCAGTACTTC	CASSYELAVRQYF
TRBV3-1/TRBV3-2	TRBJ1-3	-	19	few	TGTGCCAGCAGACAAAGTACCCGGCAAACAGCAGGCTCTGGAAACACCATATATTTT	CASRQSTRQTAGSGNTIYF
TRBV19	TRBJ1-5	-	17	-	TGTGCCAGTAGTATAGCAGTGCTTGGACAGATCAATCAGCCCCAGCATTTT	CASSIAVLGQINQPQHF
TRBV28	TRBJ1-5	-	17	once	TGTGCCAGCAGTCCCGTACCACAGGGCGCGCAGGATCAGCCCCAGCATTTT	CASSPVPQGAQDQPQHF
TRBV28	TRBJ1-4	TRBD1	16	-	TGTGCCAGCAGCCGAAGACAGGGGGCGACTAATGAAAAACTGTTTTTT	CASSRRQGATNEKLFF
TRBV7-2	TRBJ2-5	TRBD2	15	-	TGTGCCAGCAGCCCACAAGGAAGGGAGGGAGAGACCCAGTACTTC	CASSPQGREGETQYF
TRBV18	TRBJ2-1	TRBD2	15	-	TGTGCCAGCCGGGGGGGACTAGCAGTCTACAATGAGCAGTTCTTC	CASRGGLAVYNEQFF
TRBV28	TRBJ2-7	TRBD1	15	-	TGTGCCAGCAGTTTAGACAGGGCGGCAGGAAACGAGCAGTACTTC	CASSLDRAAGNEQYF
TRBV5-1	TRBJ2-6	TRBD1	15	-	TGCGCCAGCAGGGACAGGAGCTCTGGGGCCAACGTCCTGACTTTC	CASRDRSSGANVLTF
TRBV19	TRBJ2-7	-	14	-	TGTGCCAGTAGTCCGAAGGGAGCGGGCTACGAGCAGTACTTC	CASSPKGAGYEQYF
TRBV6-5	TRBJ1-2	TRBD1	15	-	TGTGCCAGCAGCGCCGGGACAGGGGGCGGTGATGGCTACACCTTC	CASSAGTGGGDGYTF
TRBV28	TRBJ1-5	-	14	-	TGTGCCAGTACACCCCAGGGTAGCAATCAGCCCCAGCATTTT	CASTPQGSNQPQHF
TRBV4-1	TRBJ1-2	-	13	-	TGCGCCAGCAGCCAAGAGCCCTATTATGGCTACACCTTC	CASSQEPYYGYTF
TRBV5-1	TRBJ1-5	-	15	-	TGCGCCAGCAGCTTGGATGGGAGGGTCCATCAGCCCCAGCATTTT	CASSLDGRVHQPQHF
TRBV6-2/TRBV6-3	TRBJ2-2	TRBD1	16	few	TGTGCCAGCAGCTTCCAGGGGACAGCGAACACCGGGGAGCTGTTTTTT	CASSFQGTANTGELFF
TRBV5-4	TRBJ2-1	TRBD1	15	-	TGTGCCAGCAGCCCCCAACGCGGGACAGGGTCTGGGCAGTTCTTC	CASSPQRGTGSGQFF
TRBV24-1	TRBJ1-5	TRBD1	17	-	TGTGCCACCAGTGAAGGGACAGCCCCTTATAGCAATCAGCCCCAGCATTTT	CATSEGTAPYSNQPQHF
TRBV11-2	TRBJ2-3	TRBD2	17	-	TGTGCCAGCAGCCTCCTCCCGGGCGGGAGGGCCCCAGATACGCAGTATTTT	CASSLLPGGRAPDTQYF
TRBV6-6	TRBJ1-5	-	18	-	TGTGCCAGCAGGCGACGGGGACGGGGGATTTATAGCAATCAGCCCCAGCATTTT	CASRRRGRGIYSNQPQHF
TRBV15	TRBJ1-6	-	14	-	TGTGCCACCAGCAGAGCCCCGGGGAATTCACCCCTCCACTTT	CATSRAPGNSPLHF
TRBV2	TRBJ1-6	TRBD1	13	few	TGTGCCAGCAGGGGACAGGGGGGTCCACCCCTCCACTTT	CASRGQGGPPLHF
TRBV20-1	TRBJ1-1	-	11	-	TGCAGTGCCAGGCATTCCACTGAAGCTTTCTTT	CSARHSTEAFF
TRBV18	TRBJ2-1	TRBD1	15	-	TGTGCCAGCTCATCCGGACAGGGCACCTACAATGAGCAGTTCTTC	CASSSGQGTYNEQFF
TRBV7-5	TRBJ2-3	-	20	-	TGTGCCAGAAGCTTAGTAAACCCGGGACTAGCGGGAGGGCCACAAGATACGCAGTATTTT	CARSLVNPGLAGGPQDTQYF
TRBV2	TRBJ2-1	TRBD2	13	-	TGTGCCAGCACCATGGGGGGGAACAATGAGCAGTTCTTC	CASTMGGNNEQFF
TRBV5-1	TRBJ2-1	TRBD1	15	-	TGCGCCAGCAGCTTGGAGACAGGGGGGTACAATGAGCAGTTCTTC	CASSLETGGYNEQFF
TRBV15	TRBJ1-5	-	15	-	TGTGCCACCAGCAGAGATTTAGCGGACAATCAGCCCCAGCATTTT	CATSRDLADNQPQHF
TRBV7-3	TRBJ2-4	TRBD1	14	-	TGTGCCAGCAGCCGAGGGACAGTCGAAAACATTCAGTACTTC	CASSRGTVENIQYF
TRBV28	TRBJ2-7	-	12	once	TGTGCCAGCAGTACGGGAGTCCACGAGCAGTACTTC	CASSTGVHEQYF
TRBV5-4	TRBJ2-7	TRBD2	13	few	TGTGCCAGCAGCCCGGGACTAGCCTACGAGCAGTACTTC	CASSPGLAYEQYF
TRBV6-5	TRBJ2-3	-	16	-	TGTGCCAGCAGTTACTCTATCGTGGAGGGCACAGATACGCAGTATTTT	CASSYSIVEGTDTQYF
TRBV15	TRBJ2-1	TRBD2	16	-	TGTGCCACCAGCTCCGGGACTAGCGGGAGTAGAAATGAGCAGTTCTTC	CATSSGTSGSRNEQFF
TRBV23-1	TRBJ2-3	-	14	-	TGCGCCAGCAGTCCCAGGTCTAGCACAGATACGCAGTATTTT	CASSPRSSTDTQYF
TRBV7-2	TRBJ2-1	-	14	-	TGTGCCAGCAGCTTAACGGACTACTACAATGAGCAGTTCTTC	CASSLTDYYNEQFF
TRBV5-1	TRBJ1-1	TRBD1	13	few	TGCGCCAGCAGCCCCGGACAGGGACTCGTAGCTTTCTTT	CASSPGQGLVAFF
TRBV7-2	TRBJ2-1	TRBD2	19	-	TGTGCCAGCAGCTTAGCAGCGGTTACTAGCGGGAGGCGGAGGAATGAGCAGTTCTTC	CASSLAAVTSGRRRNEQFF
TRBV5-1	TRBJ1-1	-	14	-	TGCGCCAGCAGCCCGGACTCCTTAGGTACTGAAGCTTTCTTT	CASSPDSLGTEAFF
TRBV20-1	TRBJ2-7	-	14	-	TGCAGTGCTAGTTCGCCGGGACAAAAATACGAGCAGTACTTC	CSASSPGQKYEQYF
TRBV4-2	TRBJ1-2	-	16	-	TGTGCCAGCAGCCAAGATGCTACCGGGAGAGGGTATGGCTACACCTTC	CASSQDATGRGYGYTF
TRBV28	TRBJ2-7	TRBD1	15	-	TGTGCCAGCAGTCCCAACCGGGACAGCCTCTCCGAGCAGTACTTC	CASSPNRDSLSEQYF
TRBV9	TRBJ1-3	-	15	-	TGTGCCAGCAGCGTTGGACAGATCTCTGGAAACACCATATATTTT	CASSVGQISGNTIYF
TRBV7-9	TRBJ2-6	-	18	-	TGTGCCAGCAGCCGAGAACCAGGGCTGACTTCTGGGGCCAACGTCCTGACTTTC	CASSREPGLTSGANVLTF
TRBV7-9	TRBJ2-3	TRBD2	15	-	TGTGCCAGCAGCTCCCGGCGGGGGGGTACAGATACGCAGTATTTT	CASSSRRGGTDTQYF
TRBV7-3	TRBJ2-7	-	13	once	TGTGCCAGCAGCTTAAGTCGGGGTCACGAGCAGTACTTC	CASSLSRGHEQYF